These T cell receptor beta chains were read from a single sample in a study of T-cell reconstitution after alpha-beta-depleted transplantation in children. TCRdb called the PCR reads again in MiXCR, with one record for every CDR3 protein. Counted here are about 540,000 distinct CDR3 sequences, about 17% occurring once; the ten biggest clones make up 3.3%. The sequencing here drew on PBMCs from the stem cell graft donor, taken from the stem cell graft. These receptors came from a human donor who donated a stem cell graft to a child with acute lymphoblastic leukemia. CDR3s include the opening cysteine and the closing phenylalanine or tryptophan. The order of the fields is CDR3 length, V gene, J gene, D gene, clone size, CDR3 DNA, CDR3 protein. A D gene is named only where the DNA matches it firmly. Some rows mark clone size as missing; the rest say once, few, many or name a class of expanded clone.

13	TRBV7-9	TRBJ2-5	TRBD2	few	TGTGCCAGCAGCCCGACTAGCCCGAAGACCCAGTACTTC	CASSPTSPKTQYF
17	TRBV4-1	TRBJ2-3	TRBD2	-	TGCGCCAGCAGCCAAGAGGGAATAGCGGGAGGCGCAGATACGCAGTATTTT	CASSQEGIAGGADTQYF
16	TRBV6-5	TRBJ2-7	TRBD1	-	TGTGCCAGCAGTTACAGCCCCGGGACAGGGTCCTACGAGCAGTACTTC	CASSYSPGTGSYEQYF
15	TRBV20-1	TRBJ1-2	TRBD1	few	TGCAGTGCTAGAGATCCGCAGGGGGTGGGCTATGGCTACACCTTC	CSARDPQGVGYGYTF
16	TRBV7-3	TRBJ1-6	TRBD1	-	TGTGCCAGCAGCTCCCAGGGGGCCGGGTATAATTCACCCCTCCACTTT	CASSSQGAGYNSPLHF
13	TRBV7-8	TRBJ2-1	-	-	TGTGCCAGCAGCGACAACCCCGGCAGGGTGCAGTTCTTC	CASSDNPGRVQFF
16	TRBV12-3/TRBV12-4	TRBJ2-7	TRBD1	few	TGTGCCAGCAGGTCGCCTCCGGGACAGGGGGCTAACGAGCAGTACTTC	CASRSPPGQGANEQYF
17	TRBV11-2	TRBJ2-1	-	-	TGTGCCAGCAGCTTAGAAATCAATGCCCGGCGGGATGCACAACAGTTCTTC	CASSLEINARRDAQQFF
13	TRBV29-1	TRBJ1-1	-	-	TGCAGCGTTCAGGTGGCCTCGGACACTGAAGCTTTCTTT	CSVQVASDTEAFF
14	TRBV5-1	TRBJ1-2	TRBD1	-	TGCGCCAGCAGGACCGGACAGGGCCGCTATGGCTACACCTTC	CASRTGQGRYGYTF
13	TRBV5-1	TRBJ2-1	-	many	TGTGCCAGCAGCTTAGTACGGTACAATGAGCAGTTCTTC	CASSLVRYNEQFF
14	TRBV27	TRBJ2-1	-	few	TGTGCCAGCACACACAGGAGTCTCTACAATGAGCAGTTCTTC	CASTHRSLYNEQFF
17	TRBV12-3/TRBV12-4	TRBJ1-5	-	few	TGTGCCAGCAGTTTATCCGGATGGGGGGGTAGCAATCAGCCCCAGCATTTT	CASSLSGWGGSNQPQHF
14	TRBV27	TRBJ2-5	TRBD1	-	TGTGCCAGCAGTATAGGGACAGCGGCAGAGACCCAGTACTTC	CASSIGTAAETQYF
17	TRBV28	TRBJ2-1	TRBD2	-	TGTGCCAGCAGTTCCGGGACTAGCGGGAGTTGGTACAATGAGCAGTTCTTC	CASSSGTSGSWYNEQFF
15	TRBV5-6	TRBJ2-1	TRBD1	few	TGTGCCAGCAGCTCCGAAGGGGGCGCAGTGGTTGAGCAGTTCTTC	CASSSEGGAVVEQFF
11	TRBV5-1	TRBJ2-3	-	-	TGCGCCAGCAGTGATACGGGAGAGTGGTATTTT	CASSDTGEWYF
13	TRBV20-1	TRBJ2-7	TRBD1	-	TGCAGTGCTCGGGACAGGGCTTTGTACGAGCAGTACTTC	CSARDRALYEQYF
13	TRBV5-1	TRBJ1-1	-	-	TGCGCCAGCAGCTCGGGGGGGTACACTGAAGCTTTCTTT	CASSSGGYTEAFF
12	TRBV20-1	TRBJ2-1	TRBD1	-	TGCAGCGCCCGGGACAGCTACAATGAGCAGTTCTTC	CSARDSYNEQFF
12	TRBV7-9	TRBJ2-7	-	few	TGTGCCAGCAGCACCCTCTCCTACGAGCAGTACTTC	CASSTLSYEQYF
16	TRBV7-9	TRBJ1-5	-	few	TGTGCCAGCAGCTTAGCGTCGGGGGTTACCAATCAGCCCCAGCATTTT	CASSLASGVTNQPQHF
17	TRBV25-1	TRBJ1-1	TRBD1	-	TGTGCCAGCAGTGAATCGGGACAGGGCCTACCACGGCTTGAAGCTTTCTTT	CASSESGQGLPRLEAFF
17	TRBV29-1	TRBJ2-1	-	-	TGCAGCGTTGGGATCCCACAGGAGCCCCTTCCCTACAATGAGCAGTTCTTC	CSVGIPQEPLPYNEQFF
16	TRBV27	TRBJ1-3	-	few	TGTGCCAGCAGTACCAGCTTCGGGGGTATGGGATACACCATATATTTT	CASSTSFGGMGYTIYF
15	TRBV3-1	TRBJ2-3	TRBD1	few	TGTGCCAGCAGCCAGAAAGTAGGGACAGCAGATACGCAGTATTTT	CASSQKVGTADTQYF
12	TRBV7-7	TRBJ2-1	TRBD1	-	TGTGCCAGCAGCTCCGACAGGGCTGAGCAGTTCTTC	CASSSDRAEQFF
17	TRBV24-1	TRBJ2-3	TRBD2	-	TGTGCCACCAGTCACCTCCCGGGACTAGAGCTAACAGATACGCAGTATTTT	CATSHLPGLELTDTQYF
17	TRBV4-1	TRBJ2-3	TRBD2	-	TGCGCCAGCAGCCAAGCAGATGCGGGGGACCAGGAAGATACGCAGTATTTT	CASSQADAGDQEDTQYF
18	TRBV11-2	TRBJ2-3	TRBD1	few	TGTGCCAGCAGCTCAGGACAGGGCGTTGGGGAGCCAAATGATACGCAGTATTTT	CASSSGQGVGEPNDTQYF
16	TRBV12-3/TRBV12-4	TRBJ1-4	-	few	TGTGCCAGCAGTTCTTCTTCCATTCTCAGGGATGAAAAACTGTTTTTT	CASSSSSILRDEKLFF
18	TRBV11-1	TRBJ2-6	-	few	TGTGCCAGCAGAGTCGTCGACATACTCCTCTCTGGGGCCAACGTCCTGACTTTC	CASRVVDILLSGANVLTF
13	TRBV2	TRBJ2-7	TRBD2	few	TGTGCCAGACGACTAGCGGGAGTCTCCGAGCAGTACTTC	CARRLAGVSEQYF
16	TRBV18	TRBJ1-5	TRBD1	-	TGTGCCAGCTCACCACCGGGACAGGGGTCGATGTCGCCCCAGCATTTT	CASSPPGQGSMSPQHF
14	TRBV20-1	TRBJ2-1	-	-	TGCAGTGCTAGATCCCTCGGAGGTAGACTTGAGCAGTTCTTC	CSARSLGGRLEQFF
16	TRBV5-1	TRBJ2-7	-	few	TGCGCCAGCAGCTTGGTTTCCCTAGCGCGAACCTACGAGCAGTACTTC	CASSLVSLARTYEQYF
15	TRBV5-1	TRBJ2-3	TRBD1	few	TGCGCCAGCAGCAACGACAGGGGCGGAGGCGGTACGCAGTATTTT	CASSNDRGGGGTQYF
18	TRBV14	TRBJ2-1	TRBD1	-	TGTGCCAGCAGCCAAGTTGAAGACCGGGACAGGGGGGCAAATGAGCAGTTCTTC	CASSQVEDRDRGANEQFF
14	TRBV20-1	TRBJ2-5	TRBD2	many	TGCAGTGCTCCTTATCGGACTAGCGGGGGACCCCAGTACTTC	CSAPYRTSGGPQYF
15	TRBV10-2	TRBJ2-7	TRBD1	few	TGCGCCAGCACCAGGACAGGTGGGCCGTCGCACGAGCAGTACTTC	CASTRTGGPSHEQYF
16	TRBV28	TRBJ2-7	-	-	TGTGCCAGCAGTGACTCCGGCGCCTTATTGCCCTACGAGCAGTACTTC	CASSDSGALLPYEQYF
14	TRBV27	TRBJ2-4	-	few	TGTGCCAGCGGACCCCGGTCTCTTGGGGACATTCAGTACTTC	CASGPRSLGDIQYF
15	TRBV6-1	TRBJ2-1	TRBD2	few	TGTGCCAGCACCTTTAGCGGGAGAGGCTACAATGAGCAGTTCTTC	CASTFSGRGYNEQFF
13	TRBV20-1	TRBJ1-1	-	few	TGCAGTGCTAGGACAGCCCTGAACACTGAAGCTTTCTTT	CSARTALNTEAFF
17	TRBV7-9	TRBJ2-1	-	few	TGTGCCAGCAGCTTAGTGCTTCGGGGATATCCCTACAATGAGCAGTTCTTC	CASSLVLRGYPYNEQFF
17	TRBV7-6	TRBJ2-7	-	-	TGTGCCAGCAGCTTAACGGCGGACACCGGACCCTCCTACGAGCAGTACTTC	CASSLTADTGPSYEQYF